This T cell receptor beta chain originates from a study of blood T cell repertoires in COVID-19. Individuals aged roughly 18 to 95 years were recruited from about two dozen US areas. Assignments of participants to cohorts depended upon their own reported clinical history. The authors' processing: The assay estimated nucleated cells by amplifying reference gene primers. Using immunoSEQ multiplex PCR, the repertoire was profiled, and TCRdb retains in-frame clones only, with some absent. The DNA gave D and trimming, while V, J and clone size come from that table. In the table there are fewer than 250,000 clones, approximately 84% of which are singletons. CDR3 size: 13 residues. V lost 11 bases and J 5 bases, leaving 16 bases between the germline ends. In germline, CDR1 is MDHEN, CDR2 SYDVKM.

This chain uses TRBV28 with TRBJ1-5; possibly TRBD1 for D (5 bases). This receptor was taken from a woman aged 30 to 39 who had recovered from COVID-19. Sequencing was carried out using PBMCs or T cells enriched from blood (not recorded which). The CDR3 DNA reads TGTGCCCCCACTGGAGGGGTCGATCAGCCCCAGCATTTT. Its translation: CAPTGGVDQPQHF.